The rows below give T cell receptor beta chains drawn from one sample of a study of control samples from healthy donors and cancer patients. Some clones are missing from TCRdb's copy, which holds only in-frame ones; the method was immunoSEQ multiplex PCR. This table holds roughly 190,000 clones. The specimen was blood. The receptors were gathered from a woman aged 25-40 years in good health. CDR3s include the opening cysteine and the closing phenylalanine or tryptophan. D genes are given only for firm matches.

j_call: TRBJ1-4
v_call: TRBV5-8
d_call: NA
cdr3_aa: CASSSSTGALNEKLFF
cdr3_nt: TGTGCCAGCAGCTCCTCGACAGGAGCACTTAATGAAAAACTGTTTTTT

j_call: TRBJ2-1
v_call: TRBV19
d_call: TRBD2
cdr3_aa: CASSIDLRGGFNEQFF
cdr3_nt: TGTGCCAGTAGTATAGATCTCCGGGGGGGGTTTAATGAGCAGTTCTTC

j_call: TRBJ1-3
v_call: TRBV18
d_call: NA
cdr3_aa: CASSPRVFGEDSGNTIYF
cdr3_nt: TGTGCCAGCTCACCACGTGTGTTCGGGGAGGACTCTGGAAACACCATATATTTT

j_call: TRBJ1-1
v_call: TRBV27
d_call: NA
cdr3_aa: CASSLSGRDTEAFF
cdr3_nt: TGTGCCAGCAGTTTATCAGGCAGGGACACTGAAGCTTTCTTT

j_call: TRBJ1-5
v_call: TRBV5-1
d_call: NA
cdr3_aa: CASSWGRNQPQHF
cdr3_nt: TGCGCCAGCAGCTGGGGCCGCAATCAGCCCCAGCATTTT

j_call: TRBJ1-2
v_call: TRBV5-8
d_call: NA
cdr3_aa: CASSLGSWSGYTF
cdr3_nt: TGTGCCAGCAGCTTGGGCTCATGGTCGGGCTACACCTTC

j_call: TRBJ1-4
v_call: TRBV28
d_call: NA
cdr3_aa: CASSLREKLFF
cdr3_nt: TGTGCCAGCAGTTTGAGAGAAAAACTGTTTTTT

j_call: TRBJ2-7
v_call: TRBV6-5
d_call: NA
cdr3_aa: CASSFGSSYEQYF
cdr3_nt: TGTGCCAGCAGTTTCGGCAGCTCCTACGAGCAGTACTTC

j_call: TRBJ2-1
v_call: TRBV2
d_call: TRBD2
cdr3_aa: CASSEVPTSGGYNEQFF
cdr3_nt: TGTGCCAGCAGTGAAGTACCGACTAGCGGGGGATACAATGAGCAGTTCTTC

j_call: TRBJ2-2
v_call: TRBV7-8
d_call: TRBD2
cdr3_aa: CASSPRLAGEAGELFF
cdr3_nt: TGTGCCAGCAGCCCGCGACTAGCGGGGGAGGCCGGGGAGCTGTTTTTT

j_call: TRBJ2-7
v_call: TRBV10-3
d_call: TRBD1
cdr3_aa: CAIRNTGESSYEQYF
cdr3_nt: TGTGCCATCAGGAATACAGGGGAGTCCTCCTACGAGCAGTACTTC

j_call: TRBJ1-2
v_call: TRBV6-6
d_call: NA
cdr3_aa: CASSRTQLYSNYGYTF
cdr3_nt: TGTGCCAGCAGTCGGACACAACTGTACAGTAACTATGGCTACACCTTC

j_call: TRBJ1-6
v_call: TRBV14
d_call: NA
cdr3_aa: CASSPLRGSVSPLHF
cdr3_nt: TGTGCCAGCAGCCCTTTGAGAGGGTCGGTTTCACCCCTCCACTTT

j_call: TRBJ2-1
v_call: TRBV10-2
d_call: NA
cdr3_aa: CASSEKGHLVVYEQFF
cdr3_nt: TGCGCCAGCAGTGAGAAGGGACATTTAGTTGTCTATGAGCAGTTCTTC

j_call: TRBJ1-1
v_call: TRBV19
d_call: TRBD1
cdr3_aa: CASSIFPDRASTEAFF
cdr3_nt: TGTGCCAGTAGTATATTCCCGGACAGGGCGAGCACTGAAGCTTTCTTT

j_call: TRBJ2-7
v_call: TRBV6-2/TRBV6-3
d_call: TRBD2
cdr3_aa: CASSYGAGGPYEQYF
cdr3_nt: TGTGCCAGCAGTTACGGAGCGGGGGGCCCTTACGAGCAGTACTTC

j_call: TRBJ1-2
v_call: TRBV5-5
d_call: NA
cdr3_aa: CASSQGQINYGYTF
cdr3_nt: TGTGCCAGCAGCCAGGGACAAATTAACTATGGCTACACCTTC

j_call: TRBJ2-3
v_call: TRBV9
d_call: NA
cdr3_aa: CASSVGGASAVTTQYF
cdr3_nt: TGTGCCAGCAGCGTAGGGGGGGCGAGCGCAGTCACAACGCAGTATTTT

j_call: TRBJ2-7
v_call: TRBV6-4
d_call: NA
cdr3_aa: CASRVKLEESSYEQYF
cdr3_nt: TGTGCCAGCAGGGTTAAGCTCGAGGAGAGCTCCTACGAGCAGTACTTC

j_call: TRBJ1-2
v_call: TRBV11-2
d_call: NA
cdr3_aa: CASSLDRSGGYTF
cdr3_nt: TGTGCCAGCAGCTTAGATCGGTCCGGTGGCTACACCTTC

j_call: TRBJ1-1
v_call: TRBV4-2
d_call: NA
cdr3_aa: CASSQDRGALAEAFF
cdr3_nt: TGTGCCAGCAGCCAAGACCGCGGGGCGTTGGCTGAAGCTTTCTTT

j_call: TRBJ1-2
v_call: TRBV28
d_call: NA
cdr3_aa: CASSLRQTGYTF
cdr3_nt: TGTGCCAGCAGTTTGCGGCAAACGGGCTACACCTTC

j_call: TRBJ2-1
v_call: TRBV7-9
d_call: NA
cdr3_aa: CASSQRTLGSYNEQFF
cdr3_nt: TGTGCCAGCAGCCAACGGACCCTAGGCTCCTACAATGAGCAGTTCTTC

j_call: TRBJ2-1
v_call: TRBV7-3
d_call: NA
cdr3_aa: CASSLSQRHEQFF
cdr3_nt: TGTGCCAGCAGCTTAAGTCAGCGGCATGAGCAGTTCTTC

j_call: TRBJ1-2
v_call: TRBV11-2
d_call: TRBD1
cdr3_aa: CASSPQGQGAGYTF
cdr3_nt: TGTGCCAGCAGCCCCCAAGGCCAGGGGGCGGGCTACACCTTC

j_call: TRBJ1-5
v_call: TRBV7-2
d_call: NA
cdr3_aa: CASSLRQIPNQPQHF
cdr3_nt: TGTGCCAGCAGCCTGCGACAGATCCCTAATCAGCCCCAGCATTTT

j_call: TRBJ1-6
v_call: TRBV28
d_call: NA
cdr3_aa: CASSLDPLLYNSPLHF
cdr3_nt: TGTGCCAGCAGTTTGGACCCCCTTTTATATAATTCACCCCTCCACTTT

j_call: TRBJ2-7
v_call: TRBV7-2
d_call: TRBD1
cdr3_aa: CASSNRDSRYEQYF
cdr3_nt: TGTGCCAGCAGCAACCGGGACAGTCGCTACGAGCAGTACTTC

j_call: TRBJ1-6
v_call: TRBV2
d_call: NA
cdr3_aa: CASSAGRSYNSPLHF
cdr3_nt: TGTGCCAGCAGTGCCGGGCGGTCCTATAATTCACCCCTCCACTTT

j_call: TRBJ1-4
v_call: TRBV7-3
d_call: TRBD1
cdr3_aa: CASSAAGGIGEKLFF
cdr3_nt: TGTGCCAGCAGCGCCGCAGGGGGAATAGGCGAAAAACTGTTTTTT

j_call: TRBJ1-2
v_call: TRBV4-2
d_call: NA
cdr3_aa: CASSQGARNYGYTF
cdr3_nt: TGTGCCAGCAGCCAAGGAGCGAGAAACTATGGCTACACCTTC

j_call: TRBJ2-7
v_call: TRBV2
d_call: NA
cdr3_aa: CAGLRLGATYEQYF
cdr3_nt: TGTGCCGGCCTTCGGTTAGGGGCCACCTACGAGCAGTACTTC

j_call: TRBJ1-1
v_call: TRBV2
d_call: TRBD1
cdr3_aa: CASRTDRGITEAFF
cdr3_nt: TGTGCCAGCAGAACGGACAGGGGGATCACTGAAGCTTTCTTT

j_call: TRBJ2-1
v_call: TRBV9
d_call: TRBD2
cdr3_aa: CASSAKLAGYNEQFF
cdr3_nt: TGTGCCAGCAGCGCTAAACTAGCGGGTTACAATGAGCAGTTCTTC

j_call: TRBJ2-7
v_call: TRBV11-2
d_call: TRBD1
cdr3_aa: CASSLGQGRGEQYF
cdr3_nt: TGTGCCAGCAGCTTAGGACAGGGCCGGGGCGAGCAGTACTTC

j_call: TRBJ2-5
v_call: TRBV15
d_call: NA
cdr3_aa: CATSRDIPGGRVETQYF
cdr3_nt: TGTGCCACCAGCAGAGATATCCCCGGGGGGCGGGTTGAGACCCAGTACTTC

j_call: TRBJ1-6
v_call: TRBV5-1
d_call: TRBD1
cdr3_aa: CASSLSRTGDSPLHF
cdr3_nt: TGCGCCAGCAGCTTGAGTCGGACAGGGGATTCACCCCTCCACTTT

j_call: TRBJ2-7
v_call: TRBV30
d_call: TRBD1
cdr3_aa: CAAGTDVSYEQYF
cdr3_nt: TGTGCCGCTGGGACAGATGTCTCCTACGAGCAGTACTTC

j_call: TRBJ1-1
v_call: TRBV5-1
d_call: NA
cdr3_aa: CASSSFDRSSFRGYTEAFF
cdr3_nt: TGCGCCAGCAGCTCCTTCGACAGGTCATCGTTTCGCGGGTACACTGAAGCTTTCTTT

j_call: TRBJ2-3
v_call: TRBV12-3/TRBV12-4
d_call: NA
cdr3_aa: CASSIGGTDTQYF
cdr3_nt: TGTGCCAGCAGTATTGGGGGGACGGATACGCAGTATTTT

j_call: TRBJ2-3
v_call: TRBV18
d_call: NA
cdr3_aa: CASSGGGTDTQYF
cdr3_nt: TGTGCCAGCTCAGGGGGCGGCACAGATACGCAGTATTTT

j_call: TRBJ1-2
v_call: TRBV24-1
d_call: NA
cdr3_aa: CATRTETGYTF
cdr3_nt: TGTGCCACCAGAACAGAGACGGGCTACACCTTC

j_call: TRBJ1-4
v_call: TRBV21-1
d_call: NA
cdr3_aa: CASSKDRRQGAQKLFF
cdr3_nt: TGTGCCAGCAGCAAAGATCGGCGACAGGGGGCGCAAAAACTGTTTTTT

j_call: TRBJ2-2
v_call: TRBV6-2/TRBV6-3
d_call: TRBD1
cdr3_aa: CASSLQGSGELFF
cdr3_nt: TGTGCCAGCAGCCTACAGGGGTCCGGGGAGCTGTTTTTT

j_call: TRBJ1-1
v_call: TRBV5-1
d_call: NA
cdr3_aa: CASSADLNTEAFF
cdr3_nt: TGCGCCAGCAGCGCGGACCTGAACACTGAAGCTTTCTTT

j_call: TRBJ1-2
v_call: TRBV27
d_call: TRBD1
cdr3_aa: CASSSLSGGYGYTF
cdr3_nt: TGTGCCAGCAGTTCTTTATCAGGGGGGTATGGCTACACCTTC

j_call: TRBJ1-2
v_call: TRBV18
d_call: NA
cdr3_aa: CASSRAGDTNYGYTF
cdr3_nt: TGTGCCAGCTCACGGGCGGGAGATACTAACTATGGCTACACCTTC

j_call: TRBJ2-2
v_call: TRBV19
d_call: NA
cdr3_aa: CASRPGQNTGELFF
cdr3_nt: TGTGCCAGTCGCCCGGGACAGAACACCGGGGAGCTGTTTTTT

j_call: TRBJ1-1
v_call: TRBV19
d_call: TRBD1
cdr3_aa: CASRMDRGDNAEAFF
cdr3_nt: TGTGCCAGTAGGATGGACAGGGGAGATAATGCTGAAGCTTTCTTT

j_call: TRBJ2-3
v_call: TRBV28
d_call: TRBD2
cdr3_aa: CASSLSGLDTDTQYF
cdr3_nt: TGTGCCAGCAGTTTATCCGGACTAGACACAGATACGCAGTATTTT

j_call: TRBJ1-2
v_call: TRBV4-3
d_call: NA
cdr3_aa: CASIPGIRTF
cdr3_nt: TGCGCCAGCATCCCGGGGATAAGGACCTTC

j_call: TRBJ2-1
v_call: TRBV6-1
d_call: NA
cdr3_aa: CASSGGSGEAYNEQFF
cdr3_nt: TGTGCCAGCAGTGGAGGGTCAGGGGAAGCCTACAATGAGCAGTTCTTC

j_call: TRBJ1-1
v_call: TRBV11-2
d_call: NA
cdr3_aa: CASKRAGMNTEAFF
cdr3_nt: TGTGCCAGCAAAAGGGCAGGGATGAACACTGAAGCTTTCTTT

j_call: TRBJ2-1
v_call: TRBV7-2
d_call: NA
cdr3_aa: CASSLDSYNEQFF
cdr3_nt: TGTGCCAGCAGCTTGGACAGTTACAATGAGCAGTTCTTC

j_call: TRBJ2-2
v_call: TRBV6-6
d_call: TRBD1
cdr3_aa: CASTGGPSNTGELFF
cdr3_nt: TGTGCCAGCACAGGGGGTCCCTCGAACACCGGGGAGCTGTTTTTT